These 3 T cell receptor beta chains were sequenced from one sample in a study of T cells in Graves' hyperthyroidism and ophthalmopathy. It was RNA transcripts that yielded the amplified TCR beta CDR3 regions. A set of HTBI primers served as the primers for a first-round RT-PCR of the TCR CDR3. TCRdb used MiXCR to reprocess the multiplex PCR reads, holding one entry per CDR3 protein. The data show around 340,000 distinct CDR3 sequences, 16% seen once. The sample taken for sequencing was blood. The receptors here all came from a man aged 30-40 years with Graves' hyperthyroidism.

This chain connects TRBV19 to TRBJ2-1; TRBD2 agrees at 9 bases. CDR1 is LNHDA and CDR2 is SQIVND in the germline V gene (reference sequence). The V and J ends lost 8 bases and 1 base, in that order; junction bases with no gene match: 6. The CDR3 extends over 15 amino acids. The CDR3: CASGTSGWSYNEQFF. In nucleotides, the CDR3 is TGTGCCAGTGGTACTAGCGGGTGGTCCTACAATGAGCAGTTCTTC.

The chain couples TRBV7-6 to TRBJ2-1; D unresolved. Germline loops: CDR1 SGHVS, CDR2 FNYEAQ. V was cut by 1 base and J by 12 bases, with 10 bases left in between. The CDR3 loop spans 12 amino acids. The CDR3 region is CASSLDTQGQFF. CDR3 in DNA: TGTGCCAGCAGCTTAGATACCCAAGGGCAGTTCTTC.

V and J are TRBV28 and TRBJ2-3; D may be TRBD1 (5 bases). The V end lost 5 bases, the J end lost 1 base, and 16 bases lay between the germline ends. The CDR3 runs 16 residues. In germline, CDR1 is MDHEN, CDR2 SYDVKM. CDR3 nucleotide sequence: TGTGCCAGCAGTCGTCTAGGGGTCCTTGGCACAGATACGCAGTATTTT. Residues: CASSRLGVLGTDTQYF.